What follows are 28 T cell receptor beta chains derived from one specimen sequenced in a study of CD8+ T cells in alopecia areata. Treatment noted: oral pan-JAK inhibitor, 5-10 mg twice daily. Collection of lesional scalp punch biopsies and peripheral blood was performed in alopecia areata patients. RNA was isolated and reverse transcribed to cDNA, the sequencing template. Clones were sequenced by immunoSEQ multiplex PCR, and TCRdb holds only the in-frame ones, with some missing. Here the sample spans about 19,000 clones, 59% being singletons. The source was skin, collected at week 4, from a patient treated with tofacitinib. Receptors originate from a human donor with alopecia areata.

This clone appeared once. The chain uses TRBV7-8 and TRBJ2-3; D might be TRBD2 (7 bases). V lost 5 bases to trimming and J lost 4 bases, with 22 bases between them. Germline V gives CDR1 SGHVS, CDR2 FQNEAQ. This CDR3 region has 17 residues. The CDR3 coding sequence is TGTGCCAGCAGCCCCCGGGGCGGGGGCCTTCAGCCAGATACGCAGTATTTT. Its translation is CASSPRGGGLQPDTQYF.

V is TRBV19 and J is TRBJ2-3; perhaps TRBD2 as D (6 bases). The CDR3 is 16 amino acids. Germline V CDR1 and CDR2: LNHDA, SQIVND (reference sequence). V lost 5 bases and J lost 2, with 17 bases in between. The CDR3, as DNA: TGTGCCAGTAGTGTGCCGGGGGACCGCCCCACAGATACGCAGTATTTT. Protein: CASSVPGDRPTDTQYF.

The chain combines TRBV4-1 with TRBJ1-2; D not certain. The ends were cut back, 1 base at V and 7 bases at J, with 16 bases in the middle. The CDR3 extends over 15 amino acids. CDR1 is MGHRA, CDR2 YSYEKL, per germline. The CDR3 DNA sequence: TGCGCCAGCAGCCAAGTGTTAAGGGAAAGGCCTGGCTACACCTTC. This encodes CASSQVLRERPGYTF.

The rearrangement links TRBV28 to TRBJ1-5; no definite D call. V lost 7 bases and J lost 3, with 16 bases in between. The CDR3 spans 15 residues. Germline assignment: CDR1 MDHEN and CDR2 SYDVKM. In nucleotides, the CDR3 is TGTGCCAGCAACCTCCCCCAAGGGATCAATCAGCCCCAGCATTTT. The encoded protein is CASNLPQGINQPQHF.

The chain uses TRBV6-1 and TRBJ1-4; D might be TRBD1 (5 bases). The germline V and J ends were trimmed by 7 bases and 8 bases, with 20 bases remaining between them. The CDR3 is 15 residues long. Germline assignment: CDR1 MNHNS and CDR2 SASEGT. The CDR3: CASKRFQGNVEKLFF. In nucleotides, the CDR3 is TGTGCCAGCAAAAGGTTTCAGGGTAATGTGGAAAAACTGTTTTTT.

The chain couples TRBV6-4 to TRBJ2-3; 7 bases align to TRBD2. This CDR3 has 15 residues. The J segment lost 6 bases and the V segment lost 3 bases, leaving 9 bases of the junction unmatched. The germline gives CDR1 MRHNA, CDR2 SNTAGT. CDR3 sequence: CASSESGGSGDTQYF. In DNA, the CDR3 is TGTGCCAGCAGTGAATCCGGGGGTAGCGGGGATACGCAGTATTTT.

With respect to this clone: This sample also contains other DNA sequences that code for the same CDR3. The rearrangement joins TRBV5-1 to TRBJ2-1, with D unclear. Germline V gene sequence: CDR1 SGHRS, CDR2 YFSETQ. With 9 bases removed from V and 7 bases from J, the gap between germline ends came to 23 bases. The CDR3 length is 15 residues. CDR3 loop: CATSNPYRDLNEQFF. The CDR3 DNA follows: TGCGCCACCTCGAACCCGTATCGCGACCTGAATGAGCAGTTCTTC. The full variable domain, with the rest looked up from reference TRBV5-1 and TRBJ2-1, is KAGVTQTPRYLIKTRGQQVTLSCSPISGHRSVSWYQQTPGQGLQFLFEYFSETQRNKGNFPGRFSGRQFSNSRSEMNVSTLELGDSALYLCATSNPYRDLNEQFFGPGTRLTVL.

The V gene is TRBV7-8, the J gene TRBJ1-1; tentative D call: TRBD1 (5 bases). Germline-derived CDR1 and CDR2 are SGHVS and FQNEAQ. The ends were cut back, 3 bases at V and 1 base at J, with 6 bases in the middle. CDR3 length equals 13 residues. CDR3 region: CASSLRGNTEAFF. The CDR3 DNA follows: TGTGCCAGCAGCTTGAGGGGGAACACTGAAGCTTTCTTT.

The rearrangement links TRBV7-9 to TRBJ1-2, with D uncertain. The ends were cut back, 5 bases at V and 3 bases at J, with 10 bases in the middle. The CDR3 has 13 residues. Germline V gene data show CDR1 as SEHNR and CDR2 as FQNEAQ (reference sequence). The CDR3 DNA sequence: TGTGCCAGCAGCCCGGGAGGGTACTATGGCTACACCTTC. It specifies CASSPGGYYGYTF.

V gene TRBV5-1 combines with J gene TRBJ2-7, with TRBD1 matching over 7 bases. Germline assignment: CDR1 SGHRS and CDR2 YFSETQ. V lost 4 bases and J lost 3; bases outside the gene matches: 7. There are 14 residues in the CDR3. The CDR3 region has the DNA TGCGCCAGCAGCCGGGGACAGTTCTACTACGAGCAGTACTTC. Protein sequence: CASSRGQFYYEQYF. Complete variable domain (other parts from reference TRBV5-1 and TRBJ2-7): KAGVTQTPRYLIKTRGQQVTLSCSPISGHRSVSWYQQTPGQGLQFLFEYFSETQRNKGNFPGRFSGRQFSNSRSEMNVSTLELGDSALYLCASSRGQFYYEQYFGPGTRLTVT.

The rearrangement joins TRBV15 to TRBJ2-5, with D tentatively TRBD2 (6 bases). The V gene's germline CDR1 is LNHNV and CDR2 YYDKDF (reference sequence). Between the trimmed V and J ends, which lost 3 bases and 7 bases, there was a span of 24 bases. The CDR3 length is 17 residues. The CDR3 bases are TGTGCCACCAGCAGCAGGATCGGGGGTTGGCTAGATGGGACCCAGTACTTC. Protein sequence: CATSSRIGGWLDGTQYF.

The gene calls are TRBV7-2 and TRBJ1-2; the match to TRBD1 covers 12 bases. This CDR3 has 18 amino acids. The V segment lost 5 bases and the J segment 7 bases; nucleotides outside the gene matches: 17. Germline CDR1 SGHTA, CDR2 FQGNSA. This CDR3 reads CASSEVPGQGALIGGYTF. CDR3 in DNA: TGTGCCAGCAGCGAGGTACCGGGACAGGGGGCGCTGATAGGTGGCTACACCTTC. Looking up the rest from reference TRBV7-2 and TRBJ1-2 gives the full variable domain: GAGVSQSPSNKVTEKGKDVELRCDPISGHTALYWYRQSLGQGLEFLIYFQGNSAPDKSGLPSDRFSAERTGGSVSTLTIQRTQQEDSAVYLCASSEVPGQGALIGGYTFGSGTRLTVV.

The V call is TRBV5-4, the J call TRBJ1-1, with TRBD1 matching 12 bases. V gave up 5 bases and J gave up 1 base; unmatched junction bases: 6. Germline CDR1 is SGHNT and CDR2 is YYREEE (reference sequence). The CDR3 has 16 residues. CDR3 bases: TGTGCCAGCAGGTCCCCGGGACAGGGGGCGAACACTGAAGCTTTCTTT. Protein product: CASRSPGQGANTEAFF.

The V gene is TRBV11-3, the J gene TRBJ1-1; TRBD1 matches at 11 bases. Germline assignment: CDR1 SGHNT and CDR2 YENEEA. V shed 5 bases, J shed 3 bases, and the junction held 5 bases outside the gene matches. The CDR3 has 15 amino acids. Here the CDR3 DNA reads TGTGCCAGCAGCGCAAGGACAGGGGGCGACACTGAAGCTTTCTTT. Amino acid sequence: CASSARTGGDTEAFF.

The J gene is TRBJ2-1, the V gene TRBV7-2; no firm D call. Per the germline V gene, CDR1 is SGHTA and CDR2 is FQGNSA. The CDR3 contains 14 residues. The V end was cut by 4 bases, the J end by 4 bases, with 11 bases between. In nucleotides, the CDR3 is TGTGCCAGCAGCTACCCGGGCAAGTACAATGAGCAGTTCTTC. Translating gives CASSYPGKYNEQFF.

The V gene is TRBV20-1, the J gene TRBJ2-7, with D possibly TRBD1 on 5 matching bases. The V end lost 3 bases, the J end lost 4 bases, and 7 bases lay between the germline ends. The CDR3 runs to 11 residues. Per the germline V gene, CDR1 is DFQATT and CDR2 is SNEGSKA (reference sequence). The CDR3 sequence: CSASRQYEQYF. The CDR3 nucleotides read TGCAGTGCTAGCCGACAGTACGAGCAGTACTTC.

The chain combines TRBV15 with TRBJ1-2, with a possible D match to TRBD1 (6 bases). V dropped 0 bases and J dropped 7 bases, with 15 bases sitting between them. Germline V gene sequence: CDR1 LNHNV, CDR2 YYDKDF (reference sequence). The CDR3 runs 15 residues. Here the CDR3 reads CATSRDRAGALGYTF. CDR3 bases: TGTGCCACCAGCAGAGATCGGGCAGGGGCGCTTGGCTACACCTTC.

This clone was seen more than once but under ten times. The CDR3 here is CASSNREMDGANVLTF. The CDR3, as DNA: TGTGCCAGCAGCAACAGGGAGATGGATGGGGCCAACGTCCTGACTTTC. The J gene is TRBJ2-6, the V gene TRBV9; maybe TRBD1 (6 bases). The CDR3 is 16 amino acids. From germline, CDR1 is SGDLS and CDR2 YYNGEE. V was cut by 4 bases and J by 3 bases, with 14 bases left in between.

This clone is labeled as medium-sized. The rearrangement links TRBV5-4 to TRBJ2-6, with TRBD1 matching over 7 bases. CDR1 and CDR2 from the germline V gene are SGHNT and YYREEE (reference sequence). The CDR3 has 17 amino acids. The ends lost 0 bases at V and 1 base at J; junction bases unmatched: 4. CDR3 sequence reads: CASSLALTGSGANVLTF. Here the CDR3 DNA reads TGTGCCAGCAGCTTGGCCCTGACAGGGTCTGGGGCCAACGTCCTGACTTTC.

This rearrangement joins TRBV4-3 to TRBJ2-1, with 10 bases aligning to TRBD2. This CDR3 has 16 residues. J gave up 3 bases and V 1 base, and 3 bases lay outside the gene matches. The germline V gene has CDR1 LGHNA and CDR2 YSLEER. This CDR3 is CASSQGSGGLYNEQFF. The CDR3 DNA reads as TGCGCCAGCAGCCAAGGTAGCGGGGGGCTCTACAATGAGCAGTTCTTC.

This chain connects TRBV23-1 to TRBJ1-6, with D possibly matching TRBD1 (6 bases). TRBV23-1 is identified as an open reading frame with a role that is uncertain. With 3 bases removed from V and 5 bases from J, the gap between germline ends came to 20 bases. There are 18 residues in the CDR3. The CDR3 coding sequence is TGCGCCAGCAGTCATCTTAACAGGGTGTGGGCAGATAATTCACCCCTCCACTTT. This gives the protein CASSHLNRVWADNSPLHF.

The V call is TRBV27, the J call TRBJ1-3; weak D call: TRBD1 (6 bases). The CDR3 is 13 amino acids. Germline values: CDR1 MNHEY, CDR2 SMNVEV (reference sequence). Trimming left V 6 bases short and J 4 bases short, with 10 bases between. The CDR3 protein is CASRGGAGNTIYF. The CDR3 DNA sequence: TGTGCCAGCAGGGGGGGCGCGGGAAACACCATATATTTT.

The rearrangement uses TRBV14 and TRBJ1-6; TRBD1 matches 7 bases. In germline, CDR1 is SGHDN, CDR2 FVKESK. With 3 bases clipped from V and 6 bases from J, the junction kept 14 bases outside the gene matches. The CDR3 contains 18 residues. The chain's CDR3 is CASSQPRDSPLINSPLHF. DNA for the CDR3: TGTGCCAGCAGCCAGCCCAGGGACAGTCCATTGATTAATTCACCCCTCCACTTT. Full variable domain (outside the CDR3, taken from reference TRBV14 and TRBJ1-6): EAGVTQFPSHSVIEKGQTVTLRCDPISGHDNLYWYRRVMGKEIKFLLHFVKESKQDESGMPNNRFLAERTGGTYSTLKVQPAELEDSGVYFCASSQPRDSPLINSPLHFGNGTRLTVT.

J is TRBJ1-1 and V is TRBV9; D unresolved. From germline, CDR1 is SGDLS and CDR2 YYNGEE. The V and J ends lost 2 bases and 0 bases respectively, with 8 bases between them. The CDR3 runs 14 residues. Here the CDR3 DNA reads TGTGCCAGCAGCGTGGGAGGGATGAACACTGAAGCTTTCTTT. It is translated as CASSVGGMNTEAFF.

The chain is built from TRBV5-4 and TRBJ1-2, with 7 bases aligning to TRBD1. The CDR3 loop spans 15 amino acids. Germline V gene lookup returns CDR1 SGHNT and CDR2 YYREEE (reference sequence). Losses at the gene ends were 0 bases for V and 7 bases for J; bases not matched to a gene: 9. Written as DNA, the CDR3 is TGTGCCAGCAGCTTGGGACAGGGAACGGTTCCTGGCTACACCTTC. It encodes CASSLGQGTVPGYTF.

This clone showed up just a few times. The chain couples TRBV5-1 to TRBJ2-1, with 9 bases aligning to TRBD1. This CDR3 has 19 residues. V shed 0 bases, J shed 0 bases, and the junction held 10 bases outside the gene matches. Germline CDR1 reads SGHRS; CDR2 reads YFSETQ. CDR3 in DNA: TGCGCCAGCAGCTTGGGCAATCTTTTGGGACAGGGCTCCTACAATGAGCAGTTCTTC. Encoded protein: CASSLGNLLGQGSYNEQFF.

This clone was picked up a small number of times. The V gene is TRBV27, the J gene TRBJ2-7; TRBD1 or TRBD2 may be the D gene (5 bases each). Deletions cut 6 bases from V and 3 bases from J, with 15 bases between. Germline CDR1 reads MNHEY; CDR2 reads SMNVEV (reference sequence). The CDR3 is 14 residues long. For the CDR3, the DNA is TGTGCCAGCAGCCCCGGGGCGGCCTACTACGAGCAGTACTTC. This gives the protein CASSPGAAYYEQYF.

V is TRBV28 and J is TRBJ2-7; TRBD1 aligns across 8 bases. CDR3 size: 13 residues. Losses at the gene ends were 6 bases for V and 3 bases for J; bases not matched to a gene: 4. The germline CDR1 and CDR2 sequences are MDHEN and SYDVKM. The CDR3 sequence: CASRAGGDYEQYF. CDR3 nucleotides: TGTGCCAGCAGGGCAGGGGGCGACTACGAGCAGTACTTC.